What follows are 29 T cell receptor beta chains derived from one specimen sequenced in a study of OX40 agonist ivuxolimab in advanced cancers. TCRdb's table, derived via immunoSEQ multiplex PCR, lists solely in-frame clones and lacks some. The sample yields tens of thousands of clones, approximately 88% seen once. This specimen consisted of CD4+ or CD8+ T cells sorted from blood, obtained in a trial of the OX40 agonist ivuxolimab. The receptors derive from an adult with an advanced solid tumor such as melanoma, head and neck, liver or kidney cancer.

The chain uses TRBV6-5 and TRBJ2-7, with D perhaps TRBD1 (5 bases). CDR1 and CDR2 (germline): MNHEY, SVGAGI. The CDR3 consists of 15 residues. The V end was cut by 5 bases, the J end by 3 bases, with 17 bases between. Here the CDR3 DNA reads TGTGCCAGCAGTAATATCGTCAGGGCCCGCTACGAGCAGTACTTC. As protein: CASSNIVRARYEQYF.

V and J are TRBV4-1 and TRBJ1-5; 7 bases map to TRBD1. Germline V gene lookup returns CDR1 MGHRA and CDR2 YSYEKL. J was trimmed by 3 bases and V by 3 bases; bases with no gene match: 17. This CDR3 spans 19 amino acids. The CDR3 region is CASSQEPPTGTANNQPQHF. CDR3 sequence (DNA): TGCGCCAGCAGCCAGGAACCCCCCACCGGGACAGCAAACAATCAGCCCCAGCATTTT.

J is TRBJ2-3 and V is TRBV15; 7 bases map to TRBD2. The CDR3 runs 14 residues. Per germline, CDR1 LNHNV and CDR2 YYDKDF (reference sequence). The V and J ends lost 8 bases and 2 bases, in that order; junction bases with no gene match: 7. The CDR3 spells CATVNGRNTDTQYF. The CDR3, as DNA: TGTGCCACCGTCAACGGGAGGAACACAGATACGCAGTATTTT.

The rearrangement links TRBV10-3 to TRBJ1-2; perhaps TRBD1 as D (5 bases). Per the germline V gene, CDR1 is ENHRY and CDR2 is SYGVKD. The V end was cut by 5 bases, the J end by 4 bases, with 11 bases between. The CDR3 is 13 residues long. As DNA, the CDR3 is TGTGCCATCAGTCCGGGACCGCGCTATGGCTACACCTTC. It is translated as CAISPGPRYGYTF.

The rearrangement links TRBV5-1 to TRBJ2-1; 11 bases line up with TRBD2. J was trimmed by 9 bases and V by 1 base; bases with no gene match: 6. The germline CDR1 and CDR2 sequences are SGHRS and YFSETQ. The CDR3 is 15 amino acids. The CDR3 reads CASSLLVAGGREQFF. The CDR3 DNA follows: TGCGCCAGCAGCTTGTTGGTAGCGGGAGGGCGTGAGCAGTTCTTC.

The chain combines TRBV14 with TRBJ2-1; D unresolved. The CDR3 has 14 residues. Germline CDR1 is SGHDN and CDR2 is FVKESK. V lost 1 base and J lost 5, with 9 bases in between. This CDR3 reads CASSQVDLNNEQFF. In DNA, the CDR3 is TGTGCCAGCAGCCAAGTTGACCTGAACAATGAGCAGTTCTTC. The full variable domain, with the rest looked up from reference TRBV14 and TRBJ2-1, is EAGVTQFPSHSVIEKGQTVTLRCDPISGHDNLYWYRRVMGKEIKFLLHFVKESKQDESGMPNNRFLAERTGGTYSTLKVQPAELEDSGVYFCASSQVDLNNEQFFGPGTRLTVL.

As concerns this clone: Germline is not matched at one junction end, which may reflect a read error. The V and J genes are TRBV18 and TRBJ2-5; D remains unclear. The CDR3 covers 14 residues. Germline CDR1 KGHSH, CDR2 LQKENI. CDR3 in DNA: TGTGCCAGCTCCCCACCGGCACAGCAAGAGACCCAGTACTTC. It yields the protein CASSPPAQQETQYF. Looking up the rest from reference TRBV18 and TRBJ2-5 gives the full variable domain: NAGVMQNPRHLVRRRGQEARLRCSPMKGHSHVYWYRQLPEEGLKFMVYLQKENIIDESGMPKERFSAEFPKEGPSILRIQQVVRGDSAAYFCASSPPAQQETQYFGPGTRLLVL.

The genes are TRBV14 and TRBJ2-1; 7 bases agree with TRBD2. Trimming at V came to 5 bases and at J to 9 bases, leaving 13 bases not matched to a gene. CDR1 is SGHDN and CDR2 is FVKESK in the germline V gene. CDR3 length: 15 amino acids. CDR3 nucleotide sequence: TGTGCCAGCAGCATACATACGGGAGGCCTCGGTGAGCAGTTCTTC. This translates into CASSIHTGGLGEQFF.

V and J are TRBV27 and TRBJ1-5, with a possible D match to TRBD1 (5 bases). CDR1 is MNHEY, CDR2 SMNVEV, per germline (reference sequence). The V and J ends lost 1 base and 3 bases respectively, with 10 bases between them. This CDR3 has 15 residues. The CDR3 region is CASSLLYRYNQPQHF. CDR3 in DNA: TGTGCCAGCAGTTTATTATACAGGTACAATCAGCCCCAGCATTTT.

This clone has just a few counts. The CDR3 spells CASRQTSGTGEQYF. CDR3 sequence (DNA): TGTGCCAGTCGTCAGACTAGCGGAACGGGGGAGCAGTACTTC. The chain joins TRBV19 to TRBJ2-7; the match to TRBD2 covers 9 bases. CDR1 and CDR2 from the germline V gene are LNHDA and SQIVND (reference sequence). The CDR3 is made up of 14 amino acids. Losses at the gene ends were 8 bases for V and 7 bases for J; bases not matched to a gene: 12.

The CDR3 sequence: CASSIDRATEAFF. The CDR3 DNA sequence: TGTGCCAGCAGCATAGACAGGGCCACTGAAGCTTTCTTT. The V and J genes are TRBV6-6 and TRBJ1-1; 7 positions match TRBD1. The CDR3 is 13 amino acids. The V gene end was trimmed by 6 bases and the J gene end by 4 bases; junction bases not matched to a gene: 5. In germline, CDR1 is MNHNY, CDR2 SVGAGI (reference sequence).

This clone was recorded a few times. The V and J genes are TRBV7-3 and TRBJ2-1, with TRBD2 matching over 7 bases. The germline V gene encodes CDR1 SGHTA and CDR2 FQGTGA. Trimming at V came to 5 bases and at J to 9 bases, leaving 13 bases not matched to a gene. This CDR3 region has 15 residues. CDR3 bases: TGTGCCAGCAGCCCTTCGCGGGAGCTTCGGAGTGAGCAGTTCTTC. Translating gives CASSPSRELRSEQFF.

This chain links TRBV5-6 with TRBJ2-2, with TRBD1 identical over 8 bases. With 4 bases clipped from V and 4 bases from J, the junction kept 6 bases outside the gene matches. This CDR3 spans 15 amino acids. CDR1 and CDR2 from the germline V gene are SGHDT and YYEEEE. The CDR3 nucleotides are TGTGCCAGCAGCCGCAGGGGGCGCGTCACCGGGGAGCTGTTTTTT. Its protein product is CASSRRGRVTGELFF. Drawing the rest from reference TRBV5-6 and TRBJ2-2, the complete variable domain is DAGVTQSPTHLIKTRGQQVTLRCSPKSGHDTVSWYQQALGQGPQFIFQYYEEEERQRGNFPDRFSGHQFPNYSSELNVNALLLGDSALYLCASSRRGRVTGELFFGEGSRLTVL.

This clone was picked up a small number of times. The chain links TRBV14 to TRBJ1-1; 8 nucleotides match TRBD1. This CDR3 region has 14 residues. V lost 2 bases and J lost 9; bases outside the gene matches: 8. Germline V CDR1 and CDR2: SGHDN, FVKESK. In DNA, the CDR3 is TGTGCCAGCAGCCAAACACGGACAGGGTCTCAAGCTTTCTTT. This encodes CASSQTRTGSQAFF.

Note on this clone: Mismatch with germline at one junction end may stem from a read error. The chain's CDR3 is CAGSLGTGAQPQHF. CDR3 coding DNA: TGTGCCGGCAGTTTAGGGACAGGGGCTCAGCCCCAGCATTTT. V and J are TRBV28 and TRBJ1-5, with 10 bases identical to TRBD1. Germline CDR1 is MDHEN and CDR2 is SYDVKM. The CDR3 has 14 amino acids.

This chain connects TRBV7-9 to TRBJ2-2; D perhaps matches TRBD2 (5 bases). The ends were cut back, 1 base at V and 7 bases at J, with 10 bases in the middle. Germline V gene sequence: CDR1 SEHNR, CDR2 FQNEAQ (reference sequence). The CDR3 consists of 14 residues. The CDR3 DNA reads TGTGCCAGCAGCTTAGGAGGGTTGAGCGGGGAGCTGTTTTTT. Translated: CASSLGGLSGELFF. Filled out from reference TRBV7-9 and TRBJ2-2, the complete variable domain reads DTGVSQNPRHKITKRGQNVTFRCDPISEHNRLYWYRQTLGQGPEFLTYFQNEAQLEKSRLLSDRFSAERPKGSFSTLEIQRTEQGDSAMYLCASSLGGLSGELFFGEGSRLTVL.

V and J are TRBV5-1 and TRBJ2-7; D is undetermined. V was cut by 0 bases and J by 6 bases, with 7 bases left in between. Germline V gene sequence: CDR1 SGHRS, CDR2 YFSETQ. The CDR3 sequence is 12 residues long. CDR3 bases: TGCGCCAGCAGCTTGGGGTGGGGCGAGCAGTACTTC. Its translation: CASSLGWGEQYF.

This clone was seen only once. The chain carries TRBV29-1 and TRBJ2-1; TRBD1 aligns across 8 bases. V was clipped by 7 bases and J by 3 bases; unmatched bases: 5. The CDR3 runs to 13 residues. The germline CDR1 and CDR2 sequences are SQVTM and ANQGSEA. The CDR3 nucleotides read TGCAGCGGTACCGGGACAGGCTACAATGAGCAGTTCTTC. It translates to CSGTGTGYNEQFF.

This clone has a single count. V gene TRBV2 combines with J gene TRBJ2-7; possible D gene TRBD1, 5 bases. CDR1 is SNHLY and CDR2 is FYNNEI in the germline V gene. The germline V and J ends were trimmed by 10 bases and 0 bases, with 19 bases remaining between them. This CDR3 is built from 15 residues. CDR3 bases: TGTGCCACCAACCGCCAAGGACAAAGCTCCTACGAGCAGTACTTC. Translating it yields CATNRQGQSSYEQYF.

This clone was picked up one time. The V and J genes are TRBV7-3 and TRBJ2-3, with D maybe TRBD2 (7 bases). CDR1 and CDR2 (germline): SGHTA, FQGTGA. The ends were cut back, 1 base at V and 6 bases at J, with 14 bases in the middle. The CDR3 length is 15 residues. In DNA form, the CDR3 reads TGTGCCAGCAGCTTAAGGCGGGGGCAGGGGGATACGCAGTATTTT. Translating it yields CASSLRRGQGDTQYF.

The chain joins TRBV27 to TRBJ2-3, with D hard to call. Germline CDR1 is MNHEY and CDR2 is SMNVEV (reference sequence). Trimming removed 2 bases from V and 2 bases from J, with 11 bases in between. This CDR3 has 15 residues. The CDR3 loop is CASSLRHLSTDTQYF. The CDR3 bases are TGTGCCAGCAGTTTAAGACATCTATCCACAGATACGCAGTATTTT.

The rearrangement links TRBV18 to TRBJ2-7; D ambiguous. Germline values: CDR1 KGHSH, CDR2 LQKENI. The CDR3 consists of 15 residues. Trimming cost V 3 bases and J 1 base, with 13 bases left between them. CDR3 nucleotides: TGTGCCAGCTCACCCACCCTAAGGGCGTCCTACGAGCAGTACTTC. Amino acid sequence: CASSPTLRASYEQYF.

V gene TRBV7-9 combines with J gene TRBJ2-7, with D perhaps matching TRBD1 (6 bases). Trimming removed 2 bases from V and 1 base from J, with 9 bases in between. Germline CDR1 and CDR2: SEHNR and FQNEAQ (reference sequence). This CDR3 has 14 amino acids. CDR3 nucleotide sequence: TGTGCCAGCAGCTTACTGCAGGGGTCCTACGAGCAGTACTTC. This translates into CASSLLQGSYEQYF.

In its sample, this clone was seen once. The chain employs TRBV4-1 and TRBJ2-5; no firm D call. CDR3 length: 17 amino acids. V gave up 1 base and J gave up 5 bases, with 20 bases separating them. The germline V gene encodes CDR1 MGHRA and CDR2 YSYEKL. CDR3 amino acids: CASSQGPLTLTTETQYF. The CDR3 DNA is TGCGCCAGCAGCCAAGGCCCCCTCACGCTTACGACGGAGACCCAGTACTTC.

The V and J genes are TRBV29-1 and TRBJ2-1; possible D gene TRBD2, 5 bases. Germline lookup yields CDR1 SQVTM and CDR2 ANQGSEA. V was trimmed by 7 bases and J by 5 bases, leaving 15 bases between them. This CDR3 has 13 amino acids. The CDR3 bases are TGCAGCGCCTCCTATCTAGCAGACAATGAGCAGTTCTTC. The encoded protein is CSASYLADNEQFF.

The gene calls are TRBV28 and TRBJ2-7, with 10 bases identical to TRBD1. The CDR3 extends over 16 amino acids. The trim removed 4 bases at V and 2 bases at J, leaving 8 bases unmatched. CDR1 and CDR2 (germline): MDHEN, SYDVKM. CDR3 nucleotides: TGTGCCAGCAGTTCCCCCCGGGACAGGGGAACCTACGAGCAGTACTTC. As protein: CASSSPRDRGTYEQYF.

The genes are TRBV10-3 and TRBJ2-7; D uncertain. Trimming removed 0 bases from V and 8 bases from J, with 11 bases in between. The CDR3 spans 13 residues. CDR1 and CDR2 from the germline V gene are ENHRY and SYGVKD. Here the CDR3 DNA reads TGTGCCATCAGTGAGTCAACCTCTACGAAGCAGTACTTC. As protein: CAISESTSTKQYF.

The chain has TRBV7-2 and TRBJ1-6; maybe TRBD1 (6 bases). V shed 2 bases and J shed 14 bases, with 10 bases lying between them. The CDR3 covers 12 residues. Looked up from germline, CDR1 is SGHTA and CDR2 is FQGNSA. In DNA form, the CDR3 reads TGTGCCAGCAGCTTATACCCAGGGGCCCTCCACTTT. Residues: CASSLYPGALHF.

This chain joins TRBV18 and TRBJ2-6; D uncertain. V lost 1 base and J 0 bases, leaving 7 bases between the germline ends. Germline CDR1 KGHSH, CDR2 LQKENI. The CDR3 totals 16 residues. The CDR3 region is CASSPLPGSGANVLTF. CDR3 in DNA: TGTGCCAGCTCACCACTTCCCGGCTCTGGGGCCAACGTCCTGACTTTC.